Described below is a single T cell receptor (beta chain) sequence and its context. TCRdb re-analysed the 5' RACE reads in MiXCR, keeping a single row per CDR3 protein. The repertoire holds 450,000 to 550,000 distinct CDR3 sequences, with about a fifth as singletons. The entry originates in a study of T cells after yellow fever vaccination. The material sequenced was PBMCs, taken 15 days after the yellow fever booster vaccination. The TCR was taken from a man aged 25 to 40 who received the YFV17D yellow fever vaccine.

The CDR3 DNA sequence: TGCAGTGCTATCCTCAGGCTCTCGGCCAAAAACATTCAGTACTTC. This gives the protein CSAILRLSAKNIQYF. The V and J genes are TRBV20-1 and TRBJ2-4; D unresolved. V gave up 4 bases and J gave up 1 base, with 14 bases separating them. The CDR3 contains 15 residues. The germline CDR1 and CDR2 sequences are DFQATT and SNEGSKA (reference sequence).